The T cell receptor beta chain under discussion was sequenced for a study of cytomegalovirus exposure and HLA in healthy donors. TCRdb's copy holds only in-frame clones and misses some; the assay was immunoSEQ multiplex PCR. Of over 150,000 clones in the sample, roughly 84% were seen once. The sample taken for sequencing was PBMCs. This sequence was found in a human donor in good health.

The chain's CDR3 is CASIPGGFDTEAFF. The CDR3, as DNA: TGTGCCAGCATCCCCGGGGGGTTTGACACTGAAGCTTTCTTT. The genes are TRBV7-9 and TRBJ1-1, with D perhaps TRBD1 (5 bases). Deletions cut 7 bases from V and 3 bases from J, with 15 bases between. The CDR3 runs to 14 residues. Germline assignment: CDR1 SEHNR and CDR2 FQNEAQ (reference sequence).